One and the same sample provided the 29 T cell receptor beta chains below, sequenced in a study of spatial heterogeneity in lung cancer. Time point noted: sample taken at primary tumor resection. Whole RNA, which was extracted from tumor, nontumor lung tissue or frozen PBMC, was sequenced without any cell sorting. TCRdb re-called the 5' RACE reads through MiXCR, storing one row per CDR3 protein. The table records 25,000 to 30,000 distinct CDR3 sequences, roughly 8.4% of them present only once. Sequenced material: PBMCs, taken at surgery. The source of these receptors is a female donor with early-stage non-small cell lung cancer.

The sample holds many counts of this clonotype. The J gene is TRBJ2-1, the V gene TRBV4-1; D might be TRBD1 or TRBD2, each matching 5 bases. This CDR3 is 14 amino acids long. The germline CDR1 and CDR2 sequences are MGHRA and YSYEKL. Trimming cost V 2 bases and J 6 bases, with 11 bases left between them. CDR3 coding DNA: TGCGCCAGCAGCCAATTAGGGACCCCCAATGAGCAGTTCTTC. This translates into CASSQLGTPNEQFF.

This clonotype was detected only once. V and J are TRBV4-1 and TRBJ2-2; the match to TRBD1 covers 7 bases. The CDR3 is 15 amino acids. The ends lost 4 bases at V and 6 bases at J; junction bases unmatched: 8. Per the germline V gene, CDR1 is MGHRA and CDR2 is YSYEKL. The CDR3 sequence is CASSPRQGWAGELFF. The CDR3 region has the DNA TGCGCCAGCAGCCCAAGACAGGGTTGGGCCGGGGAGCTGTTTTTT.

This clonotype has ten or more counts. The CDR3 DNA follows: TGTGCCAGCAGTTCACTAGCGGGATACTCAGGGGGTGAGCAGTTCTTC. It specifies CASSSLAGYSGGEQFF. The rearrangement joins TRBV28 to TRBJ2-1; 10 bases line up with TRBD2. This CDR3 is built from 16 residues. Losses at the gene ends were 4 bases for V and 9 bases for J; bases not matched to a gene: 12. Germline loops: CDR1 MDHEN, CDR2 SYDVKM. Full variable domain (missing parts from reference TRBV28 and TRBJ2-1): DVKVTQSSRYLVKRTGEKVFLECVQDMDHENMFWYRQDPGLGLRLIYFSYDVKMKEKGDIPEGYSVSREKKERFSLILESASTNQTSMYLCASSSLAGYSGGEQFFGPGTRLTVL.

The rearrangement joins TRBV18 to TRBJ2-1, with 7 positions matching TRBD1. Germline assignment: CDR1 KGHSH and CDR2 LQKENI. V lost 0 bases, J lost 6 bases, and 5 bases stayed unmatched. CDR3 length equals 15 residues. CDR3 in DNA: TGTGCCAGCTCACCACCTGGTGCAGGGGGCAATGAGCAGTTCTTC. It encodes CASSPPGAGGNEQFF.

This chain connects TRBV20-1 to TRBJ2-7, with 14 nucleotides matching TRBD2. The length of the CDR3 is 18 residues. Germline V gives CDR1 DFQATT, CDR2 SNEGSKA (reference sequence). The V segment lost 3 bases and the J segment 2 bases; nucleotides outside the gene matches: 12. CDR3 bases: TGCAGTGCTAGCCCGGCATTCGGACTAGCGGGAGGAACCTACGAGCAGTACTTC. This gives the protein CSASPAFGLAGGTYEQYF.

This clonotype was picked up many times. J is TRBJ1-5 and V is TRBV27; D perhaps matches TRBD1 (5 bases). Per the germline V gene, CDR1 is MNHEY and CDR2 is SMNVEV (reference sequence). There are 16 residues in the CDR3. V lost 2 bases and J lost 7, with 18 bases in between. CDR3 nucleotide sequence: TGTGCCAGCAGTTTAGGGGGTAGCGGAGGGGTCCAGCCCCAGCATTTT. Its protein is CASSLGGSGGVQPQHF.

This clonotype appeared many times. The chain combines TRBV27 with TRBJ2-3; D ambiguous. The CDR3 loop spans 13 amino acids. The germline V gene has CDR1 MNHEY and CDR2 SMNVEV (reference sequence). The V gene lost 7 bases and the J gene lost 0 bases, with 8 bases spanning the gap. The CDR3 coding sequence is TGTGCCAGCACAAGGCTAAGCACAGATACGCAGTATTTT. Its translation is CASTRLSTDTQYF.

This clonotype was seen ten or more times. V and J are TRBV7-2 and TRBJ2-4; TRBD1 matches 8 bases. The CDR3 is 16 residues long. V dropped 2 bases and J dropped 3; count of bases not matched to a gene: 6. In germline, CDR1 is SGHTA, CDR2 FQGNSA. The CDR3 loop is CASSLMRTGFKNIQYF. DNA of the CDR3: TGTGCCAGCAGCTTAATGAGGACAGGGTTCAAAAACATTCAGTACTTC.

This clonotype came up a few times. The rearrangement links TRBV6-2 or TRBV6-3 to TRBJ2-2; TRBD2 matches 9 bases. V trimming: 2 bases; J trimming: 5 bases; junction bases outside the gene matches: 18. Germline V gene lookup returns CDR1 MNHEY and CDR2 SVGEGT. The CDR3 is made up of 20 amino acids. The CDR3 nucleotides read TGTGCCAGCAGTTACCCATATTTTGCGGGAGGGCCTAAGGATACCGGGGAGCTGTTTTTT. This translates into CASSYPYFAGGPKDTGELFF.

Concerning this clonotype itself: A much bigger clone sits one base away, suggesting this may be a read error. The J gene is TRBJ1-2, the V gene TRBV6-1, with 9 bases matching TRBD1. CDR1 is MNHNS, CDR2 SASEGT, per germline. The CDR3 length is 15 residues. V gave up 3 bases and J gave up 4 bases; unmatched junction bases: 6. CDR3 nucleotides: TGTGCCAGCAGTGAGACGGACAGGGGCCCCTATGGCTACACCTTC. Residues: CASSETDRGPYGYTF.

In its sample, this clonotype was seen many times. The V call is TRBV7-9, the J call TRBJ1-2; D remains unclear. Germline-derived CDR1 and CDR2 are SEHNR and FQNEAQ (reference sequence). This CDR3 contains 16 residues. The ends were cut back, 5 bases at V and 8 bases at J, with 24 bases in the middle. CDR3 nucleotides: TGTGCCAGCAGCCACCCGCGGCTTGAACTGGTCGTCGGCTACACCTTC. It codes for CASSHPRLELVVGYTF.

This clonotype qualifies as medium-sized. The rearrangement joins TRBV3-1 to TRBJ1-6; 9 nucleotides agree with TRBD1. In germline, CDR1 is LGHDT, CDR2 YNNKEL (reference sequence). Trimming removed 2 bases from V and 10 bases from J; junction bases left unmatched: 3. The CDR3 has 14 residues. The CDR3 region is CASSQRQGVSPLHF. The DNA of the CDR3 is TGTGCCAGCAGCCAACGACAGGGGGTATCACCCCTCCACTTT.

This clonotype was counted between two and nine times. The rearrangement joins TRBV7-2 to TRBJ2-5, with no clear D. Trimming shortened V by 5 bases and J by 0 bases, and 10 bases separated the two germline ends. CDR1 SGHTA and CDR2 FQGNSA come from the germline V gene. This CDR3 spans 14 amino acids. CDR3 region: CASSLPGHQETQYF. CDR3 sequence (DNA): TGTGCCAGCAGCCTCCCGGGCCACCAAGAGACCCAGTACTTC.

This clonotype was detected many times. The junction departs from the called germline gene at one end, perhaps through a read error. The rearrangement joins TRBV6-6 to TRBJ2-7; TRBD2 aligns across 11 bases. The CDR3 runs 14 residues. Per the germline V gene, CDR1 is MNHNY and CDR2 is SVGAGI (reference sequence). CDR3 amino acids: CASRLAGVGYEQHF. CDR3 DNA: TGTGCCAGCAGACTAGCGGGAGTCGGCTACGAGCAGCACTTC.

The chain employs TRBV19 and TRBJ2-2; TRBD2 matches 11 bases. J lost 15 bases, V lost 10 bases, and 10 bases had no gene match. The CDR3 consists of 12 residues. CDR1 and CDR2 (germline): LNHDA, SQIVND (reference sequence). CDR3 sequence (DNA): TGTGCCAACGGGACTAGCGGTCGGAGGGTGTTTTTT. Its translation is CANGTSGRRVFF.

Many counts were recorded for this clonotype. The V gene is TRBV28, the J gene TRBJ2-1; 8 bases line up with TRBD2. The CDR3 totals 14 residues. Germline V gives CDR1 MDHEN, CDR2 SYDVKM. The J segment lost 8 bases and the V segment lost 2 bases, leaving 5 bases of the junction unmatched. In nucleotides, the CDR3 is TGTGCCAGCAGTTTAGCGGGAGGCTTCTATGAGCAGTTCTTC. Amino acid sequence: CASSLAGGFYEQFF.

This clonotype was seen at least ten times. The V call is TRBV20-1, the J call TRBJ2-3, with 7 bases fitting TRBD2. Germline CDR1 and CDR2: DFQATT and SNEGSKA (reference sequence). This CDR3 comprises 14 residues. V shed 3 bases and J 7 bases; nucleotides not matched to a gene: 10. The CDR3 region has the DNA TGCAGTGCTAGGCCGGGAGGAGGCGGGCATACGCAGTATTTT. Protein: CSARPGGGGHTQYF.

Many counts were recorded for this clonotype. The V call is TRBV11-2, the J call TRBJ2-5; D might be TRBD1 (5 bases). V lost 2 bases and J lost 5, with 9 bases in between. Germline V gene data show CDR1 as SGHAT and CDR2 as FQNNGV. This CDR3 is 13 amino acids long. The CDR3 region has the DNA TGTGCCAGCAGCTTACAGGACAAGGAGACCCAGTACTTC. Translation gives CASSLQDKETQYF.

The chain employs TRBV5-1 and TRBJ1-5, with 8 nucleotides matching TRBD1. The germline gives CDR1 SGHRS, CDR2 YFSETQ. The CDR3 runs to 15 residues. The junction had 8 bases not matched to a gene; V was cut back by 5 bases and J by 4 bases. CDR3 DNA sequence: TGCGCCAGCAGTACGACAGGGGCGCAGAATCAGCCCCAGCATTTT. It is translated as CASSTTGAQNQPQHF.

This chain joins TRBV12-3 or TRBV12-4 and TRBJ2-2, with TRBD1 as a possible D gene (6 bases). The CDR3 consists of 15 residues. V was cut by 6 bases and J by 3 bases, with 14 bases left in between. This CDR3 reads CASSTGRGDTGELFF. CDR3 DNA sequence: TGTGCCAGCAGCACAGGGCGAGGTGACACCGGGGAGCTGTTTTTT.

The sample holds a few counts of this clonotype. The gene calls are TRBV20-1 and TRBJ2-1; D call uncertain. The V gene's germline CDR1 is DFQATT and CDR2 SNEGSKA (reference sequence). CDR3 size: 15 residues. V was cut by 0 bases and J by 4 bases, with 13 bases left in between. Written as DNA, the CDR3 is TGCAGTGCTAGAGAATCGCTAGTGGGATACAATGAGCAGTTCTTC. Protein product: CSARESLVGYNEQFF.

In this sample, this clonotype turned up many times. The chain has TRBV11-2 and TRBJ2-7; TRBD1 aligns across 10 bases. Germline V gene lookup returns CDR1 SGHAT and CDR2 FQNNGV. CDR3 size: 16 residues. V lost 3 bases, J lost 3 bases, and 8 bases stayed unmatched. CDR3 DNA sequence: TGTGCCAGCAGCTTGGGCCGAGGACAGGGGGTCTACGAGCAGTACTTC. This codes for CASSLGRGQGVYEQYF.

This clonotype appeared a few times. The V call is TRBV4-1, the J call TRBJ2-2, with D possibly TRBD2 on 5 matching bases. This CDR3 comprises 15 residues. Trimming removed 2 bases at V and 5 bases at J, with 12 bases between. Germline loops: CDR1 MGHRA, CDR2 YSYEKL. The CDR3 reads CASSQFGKVTGELFF. The CDR3, as DNA: TGCGCCAGCAGCCAATTCGGGAAGGTAACCGGGGAGCTGTTTTTT.

Comment on this clonotype: A much larger clonotype is one base distant, so this may be a read error. This chain connects TRBV28 to TRBJ2-2, with 12 bases fitting TRBD2. The CDR3 extends over 16 amino acids. The germline V gene encodes CDR1 MDHEN and CDR2 SYDVKM. This CDR3 reads CVSRDGTSGYSGELFF. The CDR3 bases are TGTGTCAGCAGGGACGGGACTAGCGGGTATTCCGGGGAGCTGTTTTTT.

This clonotype was observed at least ten times. V usage is TRBV18 and J usage is TRBJ2-3; 8 bases align to TRBD2. The J segment lost 2 bases and the V segment lost 6 bases, leaving 7 bases of the junction unmatched. Germline CDR1 and CDR2: KGHSH and LQKENI. The CDR3 is 15 residues long. The CDR3: CASSPTSGSTDTQYF. Written as DNA, the CDR3 is TGTGCCAGCTCCCCTACTAGCGGCTCCACAGATACGCAGTATTTT.

This clonotype was detected ten times or more. This rearrangement joins TRBV18 to TRBJ1-6; no clear D gene. Germline V lookup: CDR1 KGHSH, CDR2 LQKENI. This CDR3 comprises 16 residues. V lost 3 bases to trimming and J lost 0 bases, with 9 bases between them. Here the CDR3 reads CASSPRGSSYNSPLHF. Written as DNA, the CDR3 is TGTGCCAGCTCACCGCGAGGGAGCTCCTATAATTCACCCCTCCACTTT.

Note on this clonotype: Germline is not matched at one junction end, which may reflect a read error. The V call is TRBV9, the J call TRBJ2-2; 7 bases align to TRBD1. CDR3 length equals 18 residues. CDR1 is SGDLS, CDR2 YYNGEE, per germline. The DNA of the CDR3 is TGTGCCAGCAGCGTAGGGTGGCAGGGGACAGTGAACATCGGGGAGCTGTTTTTT. Protein product: CASSVGWQGTVNIGELFF.

There are many counts of this clonotype. This rearrangement joins TRBV20-1 to TRBJ2-1, with TRBD2 matching over 11 bases. The germline gives CDR1 DFQATT, CDR2 SNEGSKA (reference sequence). This CDR3 contains 15 residues. Unmatched junction bases numbered 10, after V lost 6 bases and J lost 6 bases. The CDR3 DNA reads TGCAGTGCGACCCGACTAGCGGGACTAATCAATGAGCAGTTCTTC. This translates into CSATRLAGLINEQFF.

This clonotype was observed at least ten times. The V gene is TRBV7-3, the J gene TRBJ2-6, with no clear D. This CDR3 spans 15 amino acids. Germline CDR1 is SGHTA and CDR2 is FQGTGA. V gave up 7 bases and J gave up 3 bases, with 13 bases separating them. CDR3 DNA: TGTGCCAGCACCCCCGGGCCACTTGGGGCCAACGTCCTGACTTTC. Its protein is CASTPGPLGANVLTF.